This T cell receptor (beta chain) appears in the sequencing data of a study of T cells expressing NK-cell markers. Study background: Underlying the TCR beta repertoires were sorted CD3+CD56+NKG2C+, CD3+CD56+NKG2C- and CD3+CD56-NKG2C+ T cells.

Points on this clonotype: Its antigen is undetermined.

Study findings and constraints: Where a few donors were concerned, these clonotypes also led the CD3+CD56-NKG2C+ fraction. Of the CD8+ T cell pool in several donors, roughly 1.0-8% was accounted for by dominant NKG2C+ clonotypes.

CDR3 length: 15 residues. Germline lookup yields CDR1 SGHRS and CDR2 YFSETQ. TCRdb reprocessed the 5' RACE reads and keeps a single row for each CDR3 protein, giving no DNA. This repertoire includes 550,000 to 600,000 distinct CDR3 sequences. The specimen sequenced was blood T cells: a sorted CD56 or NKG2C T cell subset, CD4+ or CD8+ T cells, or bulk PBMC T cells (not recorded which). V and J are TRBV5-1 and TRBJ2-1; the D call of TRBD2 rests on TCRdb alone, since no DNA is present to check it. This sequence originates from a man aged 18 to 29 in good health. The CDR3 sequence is CASSWGGGRAGEQFF.